The sequence of this TCR beta chain was determined in a study of blood T cells in healthy people across ages. The CDR3 loop spans 12 amino acids. Germline assignment: CDR1 DFQATT and CDR2 SNEGSKA (reference sequence). PCR was performed a second time for about 6 to 12 cycles using a sample-barcoded 5' primer and a J-beta primer mix. TCRdb recomputed calls from the 5' RACE reads with MiXCR, one row per CDR3 protein. The sample holds more than 700,000 distinct CDR3 sequences, around 45% seen once. The receptor comes from an older man in good health. V usage is TRBV20-1 and J usage is TRBJ2-7; tentative D call: TRBD1 (5 bases). The end of the DNA aligns better with TRBJ2-5, so the J call may be wrong. Sequencing input: blood. The CDR3 DNA follows: TGCAGTGCCACCCCGACAGCAGAGACCCAGTACTTC. It yields the protein CSATPTAETQYF.